The 29 T cell receptor beta chains given below trace back to one sample, sequenced in a study of CD8+CD57+ T cells in acquired aplastic anemia. Genomic DNA acted as the template from which TCR beta VDJ combination and CDR3 sequence profiling were carried out. TCRdb re-called the reads with MiXCR, one entry per CDR3 protein. The sample lists a few hundred thousand distinct CDR3 sequences; around 60% were seen once. Sequencing was carried out using sorted CD4+, CD8+, or CD8+CD57+ T cells (not recorded which) from PBMCs. The receptors stem from a human donor in good health.

The sample holds many counts of this clonotype. The rearrangement joins TRBV6-1 to TRBJ2-1, with unresolved D. The CDR3 covers 12 residues. V was shortened by 9 bases and J by 0 bases, with 6 bases between the two germline ends. Germline V gene data show CDR1 as MNHNS and CDR2 as SASEGT. CDR3 in amino acids: CASYGSYNEQFF. The CDR3 DNA is TGTGCCAGTTACGGCTCCTACAATGAGCAGTTCTTC.

The table lists this clonotype with many counts. The rearrangement uses TRBV9 and TRBJ2-3; TRBD2 might be the D (7 bases). The germline V gene has CDR1 SGDLS and CDR2 YYNGEE. CDR3 length: 15 residues. V gave up 4 bases and J gave up 5 bases, with 17 bases separating them. The CDR3 loop is CASSRGGASLDTQYF. The CDR3 nucleotides read TGTGCCAGCAGCAGGGGGGGAGCTAGCTTAGATACGCAGTATTTT.

This clonotype is a singleton in its sample. This is likely a read error, given that the CDR3 carries no conserved phenylalanine or tryptophan at its end. The V and J genes are TRBV7-6 and TRBJ2-7; D might be TRBD1 (6 bases). Looked up from germline, CDR1 is SGHVS and CDR2 is FNYEAQ. The CDR3 is 12 amino acids. V was cut by 5 bases and J by 6 bases, with 11 bases left in between. CDR3 sequence reads: CASSPGQSEQYL. CDR3 sequence (DNA): TGTGCCAGCAGCCCTGGACAGAGCGAGCAGTACCTC.

The chain joins TRBV25-1 to TRBJ2-1; a weak D match, TRBD2 (5 bases). The CDR3 is 16 amino acids. Germline V gene data show CDR1 as MGHDK and CDR2 as SYGVNS. V was pared by 1 base and J by 6 bases, with 16 bases between. The CDR3 protein is CASSESGNPLGNEQFF. DNA for the CDR3: TGTGCCAGCAGTGAATCCGGGAATCCCCTAGGCAATGAGCAGTTCTTC.

The chain is built from TRBV20-1 and TRBJ2-7, with 8 bases fitting TRBD1. There are 12 residues in the CDR3. The ends lost 6 bases at V and 9 bases at J; junction bases unmatched: 10. The germline V gene has CDR1 DFQATT and CDR2 SNEGSKA (reference sequence). The CDR3 sequence: CSADHTGGTQYF. The CDR3 bases are TGCAGTGCCGACCACACAGGGGGGACGCAGTACTTC.

The chain employs TRBV19 and TRBJ1-1, with D hard to call. Germline values: CDR1 LNHDA, CDR2 SQIVND (reference sequence). Between the trimmed V and J ends, which lost 5 bases and 1 base, there was a span of 11 bases. CDR3 size: 14 residues. This CDR3 reads CASSLTYRNTEAFF. The CDR3 DNA reads as TGTGCCAGTAGTCTTACCTACAGGAACACTGAAGCTTTCTTT.

This clonotype was seen only a few times. The chain combines TRBV7-3 with TRBJ1-1; D is possibly TRBD1 (6 bases). Germline lookup yields CDR1 SGHTA and CDR2 FQGTGA. This CDR3 region has 15 residues. The V end lost 5 bases, the J end lost 3 bases, and 16 bases lay between the germline ends. CDR3 amino acids: CASSVTGRVDTEAFF. The CDR3 bases are TGTGCCAGCAGCGTCACAGGGAGGGTCGACACTGAAGCTTTCTTT.

The chain recombines TRBV15 with TRBJ2-3; D remains unclear. The CDR3 is made up of 14 amino acids. Between the trimmed V and J ends, which lost 1 base and 2 bases, there was a span of 7 bases. CDR1 and CDR2 (germline): LNHNV, YYDKDF (reference sequence). The CDR3, as DNA: TGTGCCACCAGCAGAGTAGGAACCACAGATACGCAGTATTTT. Amino acids: CATSRVGTTDTQYF. The variable domain in full, with the rest retrieved from reference TRBV15 and TRBJ2-3, is DAMVIQNPRYQVTQFGKPVTLSCSQTLNHNVMYWYQQKSSQAPKLLFHYYDKDFNNEADTPDNFQSRRPNTSFCFLDIRSPGLGDTAMYLCATSRVGTTDTQYFGPGTRLTVL.

The sample holds many counts of this clonotype. V gene TRBV7-3 combines with J gene TRBJ2-1; 7 bases fit TRBD1. Germline V gives CDR1 SGHTA, CDR2 FQGTGA. Trimming took 1 base from V and 0 from J; bases not matched to a gene: 3. There are 16 residues in the CDR3. The CDR3 DNA follows: TGTGCCAGCAGCTTAATAGGGGACAGCTCCTACAATGAGCAGTTCTTC. As protein: CASSLIGDSSYNEQFF.

This chain links TRBV10-3 with TRBJ2-2; 7 bases are a match to TRBD2. CDR1 is ENHRY and CDR2 is SYGVKD in the germline V gene. J gave up 2 bases and V 1 base, and 7 bases lay outside the gene matches. This CDR3 spans 17 amino acids. The CDR3 loop is CAISEFEREINTGELFF. The CDR3 nucleotides read TGTGCCATCAGTGAGTTCGAGCGGGAAATCAACACCGGGGAGCTGTTTTTT.

Worth noting for this clonotype: One junction end disagrees with the germline gene, perhaps due to a read error. The V gene is TRBV2, the J gene TRBJ1-2, with TRBD1 as a possible D gene (5 bases). The CDR3 length is 11 residues. CDR1 and CDR2 from the germline V gene are SNHLY and FYNNEI. CDR3 bases: TGTGCCAGCAATGGGGGGTATGGCCACACCTTC. Translating gives CASNGGYGHTF. Full variable domain (outside the CDR3, taken from reference TRBV2 and TRBJ1-2): EPEVTQTPSHQVTQMGQEVILRCVPISNHLYFYWYRQILGQKVEFLVSFYNNEISEKSEIFDDQFSVERPDGSNFTLKIRSTKLEDSAMYFCASNGGYGHTFGSGTRLTVV.

The chain is built from TRBV20-1 and TRBJ2-3; either TRBD1 or TRBD2 may fit D (6 bases each). CDR1 DFQATT and CDR2 SNEGSKA come from the germline V gene (reference sequence). V lost 4 bases, J lost 11 bases, and 22 bases lay in between. This CDR3 is built from 14 residues. CDR3 bases: TGCAGTGCTACTCGGGGTGGGGGGCACAATGAGCAGTATTTT. Protein product: CSATRGGGHNEQYF.

This rearrangement joins TRBV27 to TRBJ2-5; D is perhaps TRBD1 or TRBD2 (5 bases each). This CDR3 spans 13 amino acids. Germline CDR1 is MNHEY and CDR2 is SMNVEV (reference sequence). The germline V and J ends were trimmed by 3 bases and 5 bases, with 10 bases remaining between them. The CDR3, as DNA: TGTGCCAGCAGTTTTGGGGGTGGGGAGACCCAGTACTTC. It specifies CASSFGGGETQYF.

With respect to this clonotype: A read error may account for a junction end that differs from germline. The V gene is TRBV5-5, the J gene TRBJ2-7; 8 nucleotides align to TRBD1. The CDR3 has 14 residues. Germline-derived CDR1 and CDR2 are SGHKS and YYEKEE (reference sequence). The CDR3 nucleotides are TGTGCCAGCAGCGGCGGACAGGGAAGGCACGAGCAGTACTTT. This gives the protein CASSGGQGRHEQYF.

This clonotype was observed a handful of times. The chain joins TRBV12-3 or TRBV12-4 to TRBJ2-7; TRBD2 matches at 9 bases. The CDR3 contains 15 residues. V trimming: 6 bases; J trimming: 2 bases; junction bases outside the gene matches: 8. The CDR3 region has the DNA TGTGCCAGCAGATCCGGGGCGGGAGGGACCTACGAGCAGTACTTC. It encodes CASRSGAGGTYEQYF.

The chain joins TRBV12-3 or TRBV12-4 to TRBJ1-2; D not resolved. Trimming shortened V by 6 bases and J by 3 bases, and 17 bases separated the two germline ends. The CDR3 covers 15 residues. The CDR3 is CASSQAGQADYGYTF. CDR3 bases: TGTGCCAGCAGCCAAGCGGGCCAGGCGGACTATGGCTACACCTTC.

This chain connects TRBV5-4 to TRBJ1-1; possible D gene TRBD1, 6 bases. Trimming removed 4 bases at V and 4 bases at J, with 17 bases between. Germline CDR1 reads SGHNT; CDR2 reads YYREEE (reference sequence). The CDR3 is 15 amino acids. The CDR3 bases are TGTGCCAGCAGCACCGAGGGGGGGGTAGTCACTGAAGCTTTCTTT. Translated: CASSTEGGVVTEAFF.

This clonotype was recorded many times. J is TRBJ2-5 and V is TRBV12-5, with a possible D match to TRBD2 (6 bases). The CDR3 sequence is 12 residues long. CDR1 and CDR2 (germline): LGHNT, FRNRAP. V gave up 4 bases and J gave up 5 bases, with 8 bases separating them. The CDR3 DNA is TGTGCTAGTGGTTCCGGAGGGGAGACCCAGTACTTC. Encoded protein: CASGSGGETQYF.

The chain is built from TRBV12-3 or TRBV12-4 and TRBJ2-1, with D maybe TRBD1 (5 bases). V shed 4 bases and J shed 4 bases, with 8 bases lying between them. The CDR3 has 13 residues. This chain's CDR3 is CASSSRQYNEQFF. The CDR3 DNA follows: TGTGCCAGCAGTTCGAGACAGTACAATGAGCAGTTCTTC.

The chain employs TRBV20-1 and TRBJ2-7, with D maybe TRBD2 (5 bases). The V gene's germline CDR1 is DFQATT and CDR2 SNEGSKA (reference sequence). V was pared by 0 bases and J by 3 bases, with 12 bases between. The CDR3 spans 14 residues. Here the CDR3 reads CSARDLGENYEQYF. In DNA form, the CDR3 reads TGCAGTGCTAGAGATCTCGGGGAGAACTACGAGCAGTACTTC.

This chain links TRBV20-1 with TRBJ2-7; D remains unclear. Between the trimmed V and J ends, which lost 4 bases and 0 bases, there was a span of 10 bases. The CDR3 consists of 13 residues. CDR1 is DFQATT and CDR2 is SNEGSKA in the germline V gene (reference sequence). The CDR3 nucleotides are TGCAGTGCTAACTCTGACATCTCCTACGAGCAGTACTTC. Translation gives CSANSDISYEQYF.

J is TRBJ1-1 and V is TRBV2, with a possible D match to TRBD1 (6 bases). The CDR3 is 14 residues long. CDR1 and CDR2 (germline): SNHLY, FYNNEI. V dropped 6 bases and J dropped 1 base, with 12 bases sitting between them. CDR3 coding DNA: TGTGCCAGCAGATTAGAGACAGGGAACACTGAAGCTTTCTTT. This gives the protein CASRLETGNTEAFF. Combining the CDR3 with reference TRBV2 and TRBJ1-1 gives the whole variable domain EPEVTQTPSHQVTQMGQEVILRCVPISNHLYFYWYRQILGQKVEFLVSFYNNEISEKSEIFDDQFSVERPDGSNFTLKIRSTKLEDSAMYFCASRLETGNTEAFFGQGTRLTVV.

The CDR3 region has the DNA TGCAGTGCTAGTGGGGTTCTAGCGCGAAACACCGGGGAGCTGTTTTTT. Translating it yields CSASGVLARNTGELFF. The chain joins TRBV20-1 to TRBJ2-2; tentative D call: TRBD2 (6 bases). Germline V lookup: CDR1 DFQATT, CDR2 SNEGSKA (reference sequence). Trimming stripped 3 bases from V and 2 bases from J, with 16 bases between. This CDR3 has 16 amino acids.

The chain employs TRBV2 and TRBJ1-6; D possibly corresponds to TRBD1 (6 bases). This CDR3 spans 14 amino acids. Per the germline V gene, CDR1 is SNHLY and CDR2 is FYNNEI. V dropped 8 bases and J dropped 1 base, with 9 bases sitting between them. CDR3 nucleotide sequence: TGTGCCAGCTTAGGGGGATCCTATAATTCACCCCTCCACTTT. Translating it yields CASLGGSYNSPLHF.

This clonotype has at least ten counts. J is TRBJ2-1 and V is TRBV7-2, with TRBD2 identical over 14 bases. V was pared by 4 bases and J by 7 bases, with 9 bases of the junction left unmatched. From germline, CDR1 is SGHTA and CDR2 FQGNSA. CDR3 length: 17 amino acids. CDR3 DNA: TGTGCCAGCAGCTCGCAGCCGGGACTAGCGGGAGTGAATGAGCAGTTCTTC. Its protein product is CASSSQPGLAGVNEQFF.

This clonotype was observed once. The chain is built from TRBV10-3 and TRBJ2-5, with D uncertain. CDR3 size: 14 residues. Germline CDR1 ENHRY, CDR2 SYGVKD. Trimming pared 6 bases from V and 0 bases from J, leaving 11 bases between. CDR3 nucleotides: TGTGCCATCAGCGATGACCAGTACCAAGAGACCCAGTACTTC. It codes for CAISDDQYQETQYF.

V usage is TRBV20-1 and J usage is TRBJ1-1; D is perhaps TRBD1 (6 bases). The CDR3 sequence is 14 residues long. The ends were cut back, 3 bases at V and 1 base at J, with 12 bases in the middle. Germline assignment: CDR1 DFQATT and CDR2 SNEGSKA (reference sequence). The CDR3 coding sequence is TGCAGTGCTAGGGATCTACAGGGGAACACTGAAGCTTTCTTT. It yields the protein CSARDLQGNTEAFF.

In its sample, this clonotype was seen a few times. DNA for the CDR3: TGTGCCAGCAGTCCACAGGGCTATGGCTACACCTTC. Its translation is CASSPQGYGYTF. The chain links TRBV25-1 to TRBJ1-2; maybe TRBD1 (6 bases). Trimming removed 5 bases from V and 4 bases from J, with 8 bases in between. From germline, CDR1 is MGHDK and CDR2 SYGVNS. There are 12 residues in the CDR3.

The chain employs TRBV20-1 and TRBJ2-3, with 11 positions matching TRBD1. With V trimmed by 3 bases and J by 6 bases, 5 bases remained unmatched. Germline V gene lookup returns CDR1 DFQATT and CDR2 SNEGSKA (reference sequence). The CDR3 loop spans 14 amino acids. CDR3 nucleotide sequence: TGCAGTGCTAGGCGGACAGGGGGCGGGGATACGCAGTATTTT. This gives the protein CSARRTGGGDTQYF.